The source of this TCR beta chain is a study of Ad26.COV2.S vaccination and SARS-CoV-2 variants. Study observations and caveats: Individuals receiving vaccine had higher spike-specific TCR breadth than placebo recipients did.

The table came from immunoSEQ multiplex PCR; TCRdb's copy has only in-frame clones and leaves some out. This table holds roughly 380,000 clones, roughly 91% found once. With regard to this clone: The antigen is unknown.

Treatment noted: some 20 received Ad26.COV2.S at low or high dose, single or two shots; several received placebo; per-sample allocation not given. Sampling took place 63 days after the first vaccine or placebo injection. With 0 bases removed from V and 0 bases from J, the gap between germline ends came to 15 bases. Germline CDR1 is LGHNA and CDR2 is YSLEER. CDR3 length: 18 amino acids. The sequence came from a person between 18 and 65 years old who received the Ad26.COV2.S COVID-19 vaccine or a placebo. The chain employs TRBV4-3 and TRBJ1-3; D perhaps matches TRBD1 (5 bases). The material sequenced was peripheral blood, taken in a trial of Ad26.COV2.S vaccine versus placebo. CDR3 nucleotides: TGCGCCAGCAGCCAAGATCGAAAGGGGCAGAACTCTGGAAACACCATATATTTT. Protein product: CASSQDRKGQNSGNTIYF.